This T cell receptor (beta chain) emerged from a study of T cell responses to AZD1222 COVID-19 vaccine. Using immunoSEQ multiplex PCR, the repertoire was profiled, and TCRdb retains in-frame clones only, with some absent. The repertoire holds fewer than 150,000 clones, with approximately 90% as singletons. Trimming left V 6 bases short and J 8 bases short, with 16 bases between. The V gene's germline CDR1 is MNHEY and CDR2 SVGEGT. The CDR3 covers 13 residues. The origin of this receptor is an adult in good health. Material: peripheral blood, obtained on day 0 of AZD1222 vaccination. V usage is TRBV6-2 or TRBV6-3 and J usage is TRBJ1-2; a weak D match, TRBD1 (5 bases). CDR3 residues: CASSQGIWLGYTF. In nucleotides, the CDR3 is TGTGCCAGCAGCCAGGGAATTTGGCTGGGCTACACCTTC.